The 12 T cell receptor beta chains below were found in one sample sequenced in a study of PD-1 blockade in mismatch repair-deficient tumors. The method was immunoSEQ multiplex PCR; TCRdb's version includes in-frame clones alone and lacks a portion of them. The sample consists of 60,000 to 75,000 clones, approximately 88% of them appearing once. Sequenced here: peripheral blood, sampled 52 weeks after starting pembrolizumab. These receptor sequences come from an adult with mismatch repair-deficient cancer.

This chain connects TRBV29-1 to TRBJ2-3, with D possibly matching TRBD2 (5 bases). CDR3 length: 15 amino acids. V gave up 0 bases and J gave up 2 bases, with 12 bases separating them. Per the germline V gene, CDR1 is SQVTM and CDR2 is ANQGSEA. CDR3 in amino acids: CSVEEGKLATDTQYF. For the CDR3, the DNA is TGCAGCGTTGAAGAGGGGAAGCTAGCCACAGATACGCAGTATTTT.

The chain couples TRBV4-3 to TRBJ2-5, with D perhaps matching TRBD2 (7 bases). Germline V lookup: CDR1 LGHNA, CDR2 YSLEER. The CDR3 loop spans 15 amino acids. Trimming took 5 bases from V and 4 from J, leaving 17 bases between them. CDR3 sequence: CASSLEGGRLETQYF. CDR3 nucleotides: TGCGCCAGCAGCTTGGAGGGGGGGCGGTTAGAGACCCAGTACTTC.

Remarks on this clone: The sample carries other DNA sequences with the same CDR3. This chain uses TRBV27 with TRBJ1-5; D not resolved. V was pared by 5 bases and J by 1 base, with 6 bases between. The CDR3 length is 13 residues. The germline gives CDR1 MNHEY, CDR2 SMNVEV (reference sequence). CDR3 bases: TGTGCCAGCAGTCTAGGGAGCAATCAGCCCCAGCATTTT. It codes for CASSLGSNQPQHF.

The gene calls are TRBV14 and TRBJ2-5; D ambiguous. CDR1 and CDR2 from the germline V gene are SGHDN and FVKESK. The V end lost 3 bases, the J end lost 4 bases, and 18 bases lay between the germline ends. The CDR3 length is 16 residues. The CDR3 region is CASSHRGEGRRETQYF. Here the CDR3 DNA reads TGTGCCAGCAGCCATCGAGGAGAAGGGCGCCGAGAGACCCAGTACTTC.

The chain combines TRBV29-1 with TRBJ2-1, with TRBD2 identical over 9 bases. The germline V gene encodes CDR1 SQVTM and CDR2 ANQGSEA. The CDR3 is 16 residues long. V was clipped by 6 bases and J by 4 bases; unmatched bases: 13. The CDR3 here is CSVLNVAGEVYNEQFF. The DNA for the CDR3 is TGCAGCGTCCTTAACGTAGCGGGAGAGGTTTACAATGAGCAGTTCTTC.

The chain uses TRBV6-5 and TRBJ2-2; D may be TRBD2 (5 bases). This CDR3 contains 12 residues. Deletions cut 2 bases from V and 10 bases from J, with 8 bases between. Germline CDR1 is MNHEY and CDR2 is SVGAGI. The CDR3 region has the DNA TGTGCCAGCAGTTACGCGGGTGTGGAGCTGTTTTTT. Translation gives CASSYAGVELFF.

The CDR3 is CASSSALAGGGTGELFF. CDR3 bases: TGTGCCAGCAGCTCCGCTTTAGCGGGAGGTGGCACCGGGGAGCTGTTTTTT. The chain is built from TRBV13 and TRBJ2-2, with 10 bases identical to TRBD2. Germline CDR1 PRHDT, CDR2 FYEKMQ (reference sequence). The CDR3 is 17 residues long. J was trimmed by 4 bases and V by 4 bases; bases with no gene match: 9.

This sequence joins TRBV7-2 and TRBJ2-7; 7 bases align to TRBD2. The CDR3 extends over 15 amino acids. The germline CDR1 and CDR2 sequences are SGHTA and FQGNSA. V was pared by 4 bases and J by 3 bases, with 9 bases of the junction left unmatched. CDR3 loop: CASSSGGLQYYEQYF. The DNA for the CDR3 is TGTGCCAGCAGCTCGGGGGGACTACAGTACTACGAGCAGTACTTC.

The count of this clone is one. The chain carries TRBV5-4 and TRBJ2-7; 7 nucleotides agree with TRBD2. In germline, CDR1 is SGHNT, CDR2 YYREEE (reference sequence). Trimming removed 0 bases from V and 2 bases from J; junction bases left unmatched: 8. The CDR3 extends over 16 amino acids. DNA for the CDR3: TGTGCCAGCAGCTTGGTTGGGGACTACGATCCCTACGAGCAGTACTTC. It yields the protein CASSLVGDYDPYEQYF.

The chain joins TRBV29-1 to TRBJ2-1; maybe TRBD2 (6 bases). Per the germline V gene, CDR1 is SQVTM and CDR2 is ANQGSEA. The CDR3 is made up of 12 amino acids. Trimming took 7 bases from V and 7 from J, leaving 14 bases between them. CDR3 sequence: CSAQWGVNEQFF. The CDR3 nucleotides read TGCAGCGCGCAATGGGGGGTGAATGAGCAGTTCTTC.

CDR3 sequence reads: CASSINRNEQFF. The CDR3 DNA reads as TGTGCCAGTAGTATAAATCGGAATGAGCAGTTCTTC. This chain joins TRBV19 and TRBJ2-1; D ambiguous. The germline gives CDR1 LNHDA, CDR2 SQIVND (reference sequence). CDR3 length equals 12 residues. Between the trimmed V and J ends, which lost 2 bases and 7 bases, there was a span of 6 bases.

V usage is TRBV6-6 and J usage is TRBJ2-7; D remains unclear. V lost 4 bases and J 6 bases, leaving 13 bases between the germline ends. CDR1 MNHNY and CDR2 SVGAGI come from the germline V gene (reference sequence). The CDR3 spans 13 residues. The CDR3 is CASSSYTDGEQYF. The CDR3 nucleotides are TGTGCCAGCAGTTCCTACACCGACGGCGAGCAGTACTTC.